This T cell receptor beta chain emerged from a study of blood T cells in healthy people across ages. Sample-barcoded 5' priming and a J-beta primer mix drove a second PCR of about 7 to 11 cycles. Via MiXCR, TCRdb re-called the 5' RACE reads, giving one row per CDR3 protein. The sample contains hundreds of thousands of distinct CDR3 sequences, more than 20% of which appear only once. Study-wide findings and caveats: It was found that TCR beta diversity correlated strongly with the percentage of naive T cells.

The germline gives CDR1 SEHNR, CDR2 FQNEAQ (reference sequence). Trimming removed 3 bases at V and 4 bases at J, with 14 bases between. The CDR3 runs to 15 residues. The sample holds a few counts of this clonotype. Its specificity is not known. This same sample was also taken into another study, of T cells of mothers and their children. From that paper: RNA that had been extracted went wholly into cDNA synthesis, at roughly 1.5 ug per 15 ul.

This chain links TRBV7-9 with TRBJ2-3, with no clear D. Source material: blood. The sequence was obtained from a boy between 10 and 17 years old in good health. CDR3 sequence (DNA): TGTGCCAGCAGCTTCGGAGCGTCCCCCGCAGATACGCAGTATTTT. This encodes CASSFGASPADTQYF.